This T cell receptor (beta chain) was captured in a study of blood T cell repertoires in COVID-19. Study summary: Specimens from acute and convalescent COVID-19 originated in the United States, Italy and Spain. Sample material is recorded as cDNA or gDNA derived from T cells, B-cell-depleted T cells, or PBMCs.

This CDR3 contains 12 residues. Germline V CDR1 and CDR2: MNHNY, SVGAGI (reference sequence). V lost 5 bases and J lost 5, with 9 bases in between. Original handling: Amplification with reference gene primers provided the estimates of nucleated cell counts. Profiling relied on immunoSEQ multiplex PCR, and the TCRdb table lists in-frame clones only, not all of them. The V and J calls and the clone size are those of that table, but D and trimming were determined from the DNA. The profile shows about 260,000 clones, 88% of them singletons. The count of this clone is one. The Seattle patients, enrolled during active infection, were followed longitudinally.

The V call is TRBV6-6, the J call TRBJ1-1; D unclear. Sequencing input: peripheral blood. The sequence was collected from a woman aged 70-85 years with COVID-19, enrolled during active disease. DNA for the CDR3: TGTGCCAGCAGTGGAGGGAAGACTGAAGCTTTCTTT. Translating gives CASSGGKTEAFF.